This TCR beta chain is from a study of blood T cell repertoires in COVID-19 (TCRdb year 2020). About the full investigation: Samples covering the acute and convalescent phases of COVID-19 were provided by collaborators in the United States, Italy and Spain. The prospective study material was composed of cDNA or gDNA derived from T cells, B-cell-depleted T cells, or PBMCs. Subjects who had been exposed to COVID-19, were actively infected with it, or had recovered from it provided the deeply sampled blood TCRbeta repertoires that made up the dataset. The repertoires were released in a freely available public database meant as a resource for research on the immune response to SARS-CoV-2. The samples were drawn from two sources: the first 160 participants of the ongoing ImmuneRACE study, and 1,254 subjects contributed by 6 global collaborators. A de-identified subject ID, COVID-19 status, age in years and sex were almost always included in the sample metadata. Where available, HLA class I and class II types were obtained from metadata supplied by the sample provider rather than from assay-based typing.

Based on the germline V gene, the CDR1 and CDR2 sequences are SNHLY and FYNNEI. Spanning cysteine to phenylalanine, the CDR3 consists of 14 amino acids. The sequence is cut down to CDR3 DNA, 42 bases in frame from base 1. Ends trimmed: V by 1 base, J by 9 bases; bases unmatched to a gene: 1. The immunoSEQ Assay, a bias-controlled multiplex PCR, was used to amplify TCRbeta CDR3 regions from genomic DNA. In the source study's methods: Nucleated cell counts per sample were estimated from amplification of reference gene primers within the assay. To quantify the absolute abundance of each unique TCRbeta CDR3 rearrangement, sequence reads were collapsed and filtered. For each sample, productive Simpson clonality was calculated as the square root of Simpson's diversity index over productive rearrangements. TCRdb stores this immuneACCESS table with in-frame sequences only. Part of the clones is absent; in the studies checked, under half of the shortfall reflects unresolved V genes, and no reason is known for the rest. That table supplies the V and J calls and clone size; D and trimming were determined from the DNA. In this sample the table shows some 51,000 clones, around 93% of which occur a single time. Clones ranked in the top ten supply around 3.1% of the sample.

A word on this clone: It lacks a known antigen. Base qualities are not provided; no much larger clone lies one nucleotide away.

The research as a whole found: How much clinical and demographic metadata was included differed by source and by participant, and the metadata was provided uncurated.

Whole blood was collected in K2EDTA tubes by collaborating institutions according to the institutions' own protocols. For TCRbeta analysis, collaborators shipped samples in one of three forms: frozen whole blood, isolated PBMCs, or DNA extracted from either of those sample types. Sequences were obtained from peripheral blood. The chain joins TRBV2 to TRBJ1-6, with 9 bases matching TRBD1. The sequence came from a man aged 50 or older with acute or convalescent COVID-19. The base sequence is TGTGCCAGCAGTGAAGGGACAGGGGTTTCACCCCTCCACTTT. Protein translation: CASSEGTGVSPLHF.